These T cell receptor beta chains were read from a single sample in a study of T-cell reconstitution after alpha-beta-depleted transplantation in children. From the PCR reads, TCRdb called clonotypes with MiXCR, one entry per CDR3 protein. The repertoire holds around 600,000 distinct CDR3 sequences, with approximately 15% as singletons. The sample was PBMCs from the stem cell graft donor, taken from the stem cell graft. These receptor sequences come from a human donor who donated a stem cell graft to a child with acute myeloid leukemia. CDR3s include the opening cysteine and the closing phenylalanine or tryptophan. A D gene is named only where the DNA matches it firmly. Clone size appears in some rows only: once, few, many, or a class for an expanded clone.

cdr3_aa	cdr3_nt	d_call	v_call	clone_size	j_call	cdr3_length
CAIQAGRETFF	TGTGCCATCCAGGCGGGCAGGGAAACTTTCTTT	NA	TRBV6-5	many	TRBJ1-1	11
CASSIQPHTEAFF	TGTGCCAGCAGCATACAGCCTCACACTGAAGCTTTCTTT	NA	TRBV7-2	NA	TRBJ1-1	13
CASSPQGAWETQYF	TGTGCCAGCAGTCCCCAGGGGGCTTGGGAGACCCAGTACTTC	TRBD1	TRBV6-1	many	TRBJ2-5	14
CASSLAGLEQFF	TGTGCCAGCAGCTTAGCCGGACTCGAGCAGTTCTTC	NA	TRBV11-1	few	TRBJ2-1	12
CASSQGPLSGNTIYF	TGTGCCAGTAGCCAAGGGCCTTTATCTGGAAACACCATATATTTT	NA	TRBV3-1	few	TRBJ1-3	15
CASRVRGEVSTDTQYF	TGTGCCAGCAGGGTCCGGGGGGAGGTTAGCACAGATACGCAGTATTTT	TRBD2	TRBV7-8	few	TRBJ2-3	16
CASSFRTRETQYF	TGTGCCAGCAGTTTCAGGACTCGTGAGACCCAGTACTTC	NA	TRBV27	NA	TRBJ2-5	13
CASSLVGQRYGYTF	TGTGCCAGCAGCTTGGTCGGGCAACGATATGGCTACACCTTC	NA	TRBV5-6	many	TRBJ1-2	14
CSVEERGMNEKLFF	TGCAGCGTTGAAGAGAGGGGAATGAATGAAAAACTGTTTTTT	NA	TRBV29-1	NA	TRBJ1-4	14
CSAGRTQPGNEQFF	TGCAGTGCTGGCCGGACCCAACCGGGGAATGAGCAGTTCTTC	NA	TRBV20-1	NA	TRBJ2-1	14
CASSSPTGWGELFF	TGTGCCAGCAGTTCCCCGACAGGCTGGGGGGAGCTGTTTTTT	NA	TRBV28	few	TRBJ2-2	14
CSARMGWRSNQPQHF	TGCAGTGCTAGGATGGGATGGCGTAGCAATCAGCCCCAGCATTTT	NA	TRBV20-1	NA	TRBJ1-5	15
CAVAPEGARTEAFF	TGTGCCGTCGCTCCCGAGGGGGCCCGCACTGAAGCTTTCTTT	TRBD1	TRBV30	many	TRBJ1-1	14
CASSIAGDYNEQFF	TGTGCCAGCAGCATAGCGGGGGACTACAATGAGCAGTTCTTC	TRBD2	TRBV7-9	NA	TRBJ2-1	14
CASSWSGTGLAKNIQYF	TGTGCCAGCAGCTGGTCCGGGACAGGACTAGCCAAAAACATTCAGTACTTC	TRBD1	TRBV7-2	NA	TRBJ2-4	17
CATRTGMASNSPLHF	TGTGCCACCCGAACAGGGATGGCGAGTAATTCACCCCTCCACTTT	NA	TRBV15	NA	TRBJ1-6	15
CSARGQGQQETQYF	TGCAGTGCTAGGGGACAGGGGCAGCAAGAGACCCAGTACTTC	TRBD1	TRBV20-1	many	TRBJ2-5	14
CASSPETGARETQYF	TGTGCCAGCTCACCGGAGACAGGGGCGAGGGAGACCCAGTACTTC	TRBD1	TRBV18	many	TRBJ2-5	15
CASSLKEVSGAFF	TGTGCCAGCAGTTTAAAGGAGGTATCGGGAGCTTTCTTT	NA	TRBV12-3/TRBV12-4	NA	TRBJ1-1	13
CSARSPGQGTSYNSPLHF	TGCAGTGCTAGATCGCCCGGACAGGGCACCTCCTATAATTCACCCCTCCACTTT	TRBD1	TRBV20-1	NA	TRBJ1-6	18
CSAAPSYNEQFF	TGCAGTGCTGCCCCCTCCTACAATGAGCAGTTCTTC	NA	TRBV20-1	many	TRBJ2-1	12
CASSYRSSGDTQYF	TGTGCCAGCAGTTATCGAAGTAGCGGGGATACGCAGTATTTT	TRBD2	TRBV6-2/TRBV6-3	few	TRBJ2-3	14
CADRGGDGYTF	TGTGCCGACAGGGGAGGAGATGGCTACACCTTC	TRBD1	TRBV12-3/TRBV12-4	few	TRBJ1-2	11
CATSDFNRMDEQFF	TGTGCCACCAGTGATTTTAACAGGATGGATGAGCAGTTCTTC	NA	TRBV24-1	few	TRBJ2-1	14
CSVMGGAGELFF	TGCAGCGTGATGGGAGGGGCCGGGGAGCTGTTTTTT	TRBD2	TRBV29-1	many	TRBJ2-2	12
CSVGSGRGPYEQYF	TGCAGCGTTGGTTCGGGCAGGGGCCCCTACGAGCAGTACTTC	NA	TRBV29-1	NA	TRBJ2-7	14
CSARGRTGTDTQYF	TGCAGTGCTAGGGGGAGGACAGGCACAGATACGCAGTATTTT	NA	TRBV20-1	NA	TRBJ2-3	14
CASSDRSGNTIYF	TGTGCCAGCAGTGACCGCTCTGGAAACACCATATATTTT	NA	TRBV12-3/TRBV12-4	many	TRBJ1-3	13
CSARVRTGSSYNEQFF	TGCAGTGCTAGAGTGAGGACGGGGAGCTCCTACAATGAGCAGTTCTTC	NA	TRBV20-1	few	TRBJ2-1	16
CASSEIGQGNTEAFF	TGTGCCAGCAGTGAAATCGGACAGGGGAACACTGAAGCTTTCTTT	TRBD1	TRBV6-1	few	TRBJ1-1	15
CSSSQDGGEQPQHF	TGTTCCAGCAGCCAAGATGGGGGTGAGCAGCCCCAGCATTTT	NA	TRBV4-2	once	TRBJ1-5	14
CASSFSHNSPLHF	TGTGCCAGCAGTTTTAGTCATAATTCACCCCTCCACTTT	NA	TRBV27	few	TRBJ1-6	13
CATSRDTGSGNTIYF	TGTGCCACCAGCAGAGATACAGGGTCTGGAAACACCATATATTTT	NA	TRBV15	many	TRBJ1-3	15
CASSQDLVRQVNTEAFF	TGCGCCAGCAGCCAAGATTTAGTGAGACAGGTGAACACTGAAGCTTTCTTT	NA	TRBV4-3	few	TRBJ1-1	17
CASSTPSGEDTGELFF	TGTGCCAGCAGCACCCCTAGCGGGGAGGACACCGGGGAGCTGTTTTTT	TRBD2	TRBV7-9	NA	TRBJ2-2	16
CASSFSQGITEAFF	TGCGCCAGCAGCTTCAGTCAGGGGATCACTGAAGCTTTCTTT	NA	TRBV5-1	many	TRBJ1-1	14
CASQGLGTGELFF	TGTGCCAGCCAGGGGTTGGGCACCGGGGAGCTGTTTTTT	NA	TRBV27	NA	TRBJ2-2	13
CSASPGQDSGYTF	TGCAGTGCCTCCCCTGGACAGGATAGTGGCTACACCTTC	TRBD1	TRBV20-1	many	TRBJ1-2	13
CASGRSMPDRLNSEQFF	TGCGCCAGCGGACGAAGTATGCCGGACAGGCTGAATTCTGAGCAGTTCTTC	TRBD1	TRBV10-2	NA	TRBJ2-1	17
CASRSNRGNEQFF	TGTGCCAGCAGGTCAAACAGGGGAAATGAGCAGTTCTTC	TRBD1	TRBV25-1	NA	TRBJ2-1	13
CAISPTGRRDTEAFF	TGTGCCATCAGCCCTACAGGCCGGAGGGACACTGAAGCTTTCTTT	NA	TRBV10-3	NA	TRBJ1-1	15
CASSAQGSGNTIYF	TGTGCCAGCAGCGCCCAGGGCTCTGGAAACACCATATATTTT	NA	TRBV7-9	NA	TRBJ1-3	14
CSATPGQGYEQYF	TGCAGTGCCACACCGGGACAGGGGTACGAGCAGTACTTC	TRBD1	TRBV20-1	many	TRBJ2-7	13